The entry that follows covers one TCR beta chain sequence. Its antigen is as yet unknown. Only in-frame clones appear in the TCRdb table, and some are missing; sequencing was by immunoSEQ multiplex PCR. The sample carries 980,000 or so clones, about 80% recorded once. Germline lookup yields CDR1 MNHNY and CDR2 SVGAGI (reference sequence). This CDR3 has 15 residues. V dropped 2 bases and J dropped 6 bases, with 11 bases sitting between them. The sample is drawn from a study of shared clonotypes between healthy human individuals. Study results and caveats: Among non-shared clonotypes, generation probabilities were lower than among those shared by all four donors. Among a few donors, roughly 5.5% of naive CD4 clonotypes were found in common.

Only Caucasian adults living in Nashville, Tennessee served as donors. This chain connects TRBV6-6 to TRBJ1-6; D is perhaps TRBD1 (6 bases). The clonotype comes from a man between 18 and 29 years old in good health. Sequences were obtained from memory CD4+ T cells sorted from blood. As for subset: CD45RA-negative fraction. The CDR3 nucleotides are TGTGCCAGCAGTTACGGTGGACAGATTAATTCACCCCTCCACTTT. The encoded protein is CASSYGGQINSPLHF.